These 27 T cell receptor beta chains were all obtained from the same sample, sequenced in a study of blood T cell repertoires in COVID-19. Profiled with immunoSEQ multiplex PCR; TCRdb holds only in-frame clones, not every one. The table lists about 210,000 clones, 70% to 90% of them singletons, with more than 1.4% in the top ten. Sequencing input: peripheral blood. Receptors were obtained from a man between 18 and 29 years old with active or convalescent COVID-19.

The chain couples TRBV27 to TRBJ1-1; D unresolved. The CDR3 totals 13 residues. CDR1 is MNHEY, CDR2 SMNVEV, per germline (reference sequence). The V end was cut by 5 bases, the J end by 6 bases, with 13 bases between. In nucleotides, the CDR3 is TGTGCCAGCAGTCTTAATCCGGTGTCTGAAGCTTTCTTT. It is translated as CASSLNPVSEAFF.

Comment on this clone: Other DNA sequences from this sample encode an identical CDR3 as well. The V and J genes are TRBV19 and TRBJ1-3; D unclear. The germline V gene has CDR1 LNHDA and CDR2 SQIVND (reference sequence). The V end was cut by 3 bases, the J end by 1 base, with 10 bases between. The CDR3 sequence is 15 residues long. The CDR3 spells CASSIPTGSGNTIYF. The CDR3 region has the DNA TGTGCCAGTAGTATCCCGACGGGGTCTGGAAACACCATATATTTT.

V is TRBV6-5 and J is TRBJ1-1; a weak D match, TRBD1 (6 bases). Trimming removed 10 bases at V and 6 bases at J, with 12 bases between. The germline V gene has CDR1 MNHEY and CDR2 SVGAGI. The CDR3 loop spans 11 amino acids. CDR3 residues: CATYRVPEAFF. The CDR3 DNA is TGTGCCACTTACAGGGTACCTGAAGCTTTCTTT.

The J gene is TRBJ1-4, the V gene TRBV28; the match to TRBD1 covers 9 bases. Germline loops: CDR1 MDHEN, CDR2 SYDVKM. This CDR3 is 15 amino acids long. J lost 3 bases, V lost 3 bases, and 2 bases had no gene match. The CDR3 region is CASSFRTGANEKLFF. CDR3 bases: TGTGCCAGCAGTTTCCGGACAGGGGCTAATGAAAAACTGTTTTTT.

The chain combines TRBV6-5 with TRBJ1-2; D remains unclear. Germline V gene lookup returns CDR1 MNHEY and CDR2 SVGAGI. V lost 2 bases and J 0 bases, leaving 10 bases between the germline ends. The CDR3 extends over 15 amino acids. In nucleotides, the CDR3 is TGTGCCAGCAGTTACGTGACAAGTTCTAACTATGGCTACACCTTC. Encoded protein: CASSYVTSSNYGYTF.

The DNA of the CDR3 is TGTGCCATAGAGCTAGCGGGAGGGCCGGGGTATGAGCAGTTCTTC. It encodes CAIELAGGPGYEQFF. The chain carries TRBV28 and TRBJ2-1; 12 bases fit TRBD2. Germline CDR1 MDHEN, CDR2 SYDVKM. This CDR3 comprises 15 residues. V was clipped by 10 bases and J by 8 bases; unmatched bases: 12.

This chain links TRBV27 with TRBJ2-6; D not resolved. The CDR3 is 15 residues long. Between the trimmed V and J ends, which lost 5 bases and 2 bases, there was a span of 10 bases. The germline gives CDR1 MNHEY, CDR2 SMNVEV (reference sequence). The CDR3: CASSRDTAGANVLTF. The DNA of the CDR3 is TGTGCCAGCAGTCGCGACACAGCTGGGGCCAACGTCCTGACTTTC.

The chain is built from TRBV5-1 and TRBJ2-7; 12 bases are shared with TRBD1. The CDR3 extends over 16 amino acids. Germline V gene sequence: CDR1 SGHRS, CDR2 YFSETQ. The junction had 8 bases not matched to a gene; V was cut back by 4 bases and J by 3 bases. The chain's CDR3 is CASSGPGTGGLYEQYF. CDR3 DNA sequence: TGCGCCAGCAGCGGACCAGGGACAGGGGGCCTCTACGAGCAGTACTTC.

In its sample, this clone was seen once. J is TRBJ1-1 and V is TRBV7-6; TRBD1 matches at 7 bases. CDR1 is SGHVS, CDR2 FNYEAQ, per germline. J was trimmed by 2 bases and V by 5 bases; bases with no gene match: 8. This CDR3 spans 15 amino acids. The CDR3 loop reads CASSDSQGFNTEAFF. The DNA of the CDR3 is TGTGCCAGCAGCGACTCACAGGGGTTCAACACTGAAGCTTTCTTT.

The chain couples TRBV7-8 to TRBJ2-6, with 7 nucleotides matching TRBD1. The length of the CDR3 is 22 residues. Germline trimming cut 2 bases from V and 0 bases from J; bases unmatched to any gene: 19. From germline, CDR1 is SGHVS and CDR2 FQNEAQ. The CDR3 spells CASSLWTRPGQHSDSGANVLTF. The CDR3 DNA follows: TGTGCCAGCAGCTTATGGACACGACCGGGACAGCATTCGGACTCTGGGGCCAACGTCCTGACTTTC.

This clone was observed many times. This sequence joins TRBV29-1 and TRBJ2-4; a possible D gene is TRBD2 (5 bases). The CDR3 is 12 residues long. Per germline, CDR1 SQVTM and CDR2 ANQGSEA. V shed 7 bases and J shed 1 base, with 8 bases lying between them. Here the CDR3 DNA reads TGCAGCGCCTCTAGCGCCAAAAACATTCAGTACTTC. Protein: CSASSAKNIQYF.

V gene TRBV4-2 combines with J gene TRBJ1-6; TRBD1 matches at 9 bases. The ends lost 2 bases at V and 8 bases at J; junction bases unmatched: 7. Per germline, CDR1 LGHNA and CDR2 YNFKEQ. The CDR3 sequence is 16 residues long. CDR3 sequence reads: CASSQMDRGLDSPLHF. The CDR3 nucleotides read TGTGCCAGCAGCCAAATGGACAGGGGTCTTGATTCACCCCTCCACTTT.

On this clone itself: Distinct nucleotide sequences in the sample also encode this CDR3. V usage is TRBV5-1 and J usage is TRBJ2-7; 9 nucleotides align to TRBD1. The CDR3 is 14 residues long. In germline, CDR1 is SGHRS, CDR2 YFSETQ. The V segment lost 0 bases and the J segment 3 bases; nucleotides outside the gene matches: 1. The CDR3: CASSLEGQGYEQYF. The DNA for the CDR3 is TGCGCCAGCAGCTTGGAGGGACAGGGCTACGAGCAGTACTTC.

This clone appeared a few times. The chain carries TRBV6-5 and TRBJ2-1, with 12 bases lining up with TRBD2. V lost 5 bases to trimming and J lost 8 bases; unmatched junction nucleotides: 7. The germline gives CDR1 MNHEY, CDR2 SVGAGI. CDR3 length: 15 amino acids. The CDR3 spells CASSRTTSGSYEQFF. The CDR3 nucleotides read TGTGCCAGCAGTCGAACGACTAGCGGGAGCTATGAGCAGTTCTTC.

V usage is TRBV6-2 or TRBV6-3 and J usage is TRBJ2-7; 8 bases map to TRBD2. The germline V gene has CDR1 MNHEY and CDR2 SVGEGT. V lost 7 bases, J lost 2 bases, and 10 bases stayed unmatched. The CDR3 consists of 15 residues. CDR3 region: CASTPGGRNAYEQYF. CDR3 DNA sequence: TGTGCCAGCACCCCAGGCGGGAGGAATGCCTACGAGCAGTACTTC.

The chain carries TRBV12-3 or TRBV12-4 and TRBJ2-7; D may be TRBD1 (5 bases). Deletions cut 6 bases from V and 5 bases from J, with 11 bases between. The CDR3 spans 12 residues. As DNA, the CDR3 is TGTGCCAGCAGCCGAACAGGTAACGAGCAGTACTTC. Its translation is CASSRTGNEQYF.

The gene calls are TRBV7-8 and TRBJ1-1; D might be TRBD1 (5 bases). The CDR3 runs to 15 residues. Germline lookup yields CDR1 SGHVS and CDR2 FQNEAQ. V lost 0 bases, J lost 6 bases, and 14 bases lay in between. In DNA, the CDR3 is TGTGCCAGCAGCTTAGCGGATGGGGGGTTACCTGAAGCTTTCTTT. This sequence encodes CASSLADGGLPEAFF.

The rearrangement links TRBV30 to TRBJ2-1, with a possible D match to TRBD2 (5 bases). Between the trimmed V and J ends, which lost 6 bases and 6 bases, there was a span of 12 bases. CDR1 is GTSNPN, CDR2 SVGIG, per germline (reference sequence). The CDR3 has 12 residues. The CDR3, as DNA: TGTGCCTGTAACCCTGGAGGCAATGAGCAGTTCTTC. This gives the protein CACNPGGNEQFF.

This chain connects TRBV27 to TRBJ1-1; D unclear. V lost 5 bases, J lost 3 bases, and 4 bases lay in between. The CDR3 loop spans 11 amino acids. Germline CDR1 and CDR2: MNHEY and SMNVEV (reference sequence). The CDR3 DNA sequence: TGTGCCAGCAGTGGAGACACTGAAGCTTTCTTT. As protein: CASSGDTEAFF.

The chain links TRBV28 to TRBJ2-2; possible D gene TRBD2, 6 bases. CDR1 MDHEN and CDR2 SYDVKM come from the germline V gene. CDR3 length equals 15 residues. Trimming left V 2 bases short and J 6 bases short, with 13 bases between. CDR3 sequence reads: CASSLPGSVAGELFF. The CDR3 bases are TGTGCCAGCAGTTTACCCGGGAGTGTGGCCGGGGAGCTGTTTTTT.

The V and J genes are TRBV10-3 and TRBJ2-1; 13 bases are shared with TRBD2. Germline V gives CDR1 ENHRY, CDR2 SYGVKD. The junction had 8 bases not matched to a gene; V was cut back by 11 bases and J by 7 bases. The CDR3 length is 14 residues. In DNA, the CDR3 is TGTGCCTCGGGACTAGCGGGGAGTGAAAATGAGCAGTTCTTC. Its translation: CASGLAGSENEQFF.

The chain links TRBV19 to TRBJ1-2, with a tentative D call TRBD1 (5 bases). V was trimmed by 5 bases and J by 5 bases, leaving 12 bases between them. This CDR3 is 13 amino acids long. CDR1 is LNHDA and CDR2 is SQIVND in the germline V gene (reference sequence). This chain's CDR3 is CASSSGRGYGYTF. CDR3 DNA: TGTGCCAGTAGTTCAGGGCGTGGGTATGGCTACACCTTC.

Only a few counts were recorded for this clone. The chain's CDR3 is CASSLIVGSNQPQHF. The CDR3 coding sequence is TGTGCCAGCAGTTTGATCGTCGGGAGCAATCAGCCCCAGCATTTT. The chain combines TRBV6-5 with TRBJ1-5; D remains unclear. The germline V gene encodes CDR1 MNHEY and CDR2 SVGAGI. This CDR3 region has 15 residues. With 4 bases removed from V and 1 base from J, the gap between germline ends came to 11 bases.

This sequence joins TRBV6-6 and TRBJ2-1; the match to TRBD1 covers 10 bases. Germline loops: CDR1 MNHNY, CDR2 SVGAGI (reference sequence). This CDR3 contains 14 residues. CDR3 residues: CASLPGQGWNEQFF. DNA of the CDR3: TGTGCAAGTCTTCCGGGACAGGGGTGGAATGAGCAGTTCTTC.

The rearrangement uses TRBV29-1 and TRBJ2-5, with a tentative D call TRBD2 (7 bases). Between the trimmed V and J ends, which lost 2 bases and 5 bases, there was a span of 15 bases. CDR1 is SQVTM and CDR2 is ANQGSEA in the germline V gene. CDR3 length: 14 amino acids. As DNA, the CDR3 is TGCAGCGTTGAACCTCTGGGGGGGGGCGAGACCCAGTACTTC. It yields the protein CSVEPLGGGETQYF.

The gene calls are TRBV5-4 and TRBJ2-7, with D perhaps TRBD1 (5 bases). Trimming stripped 0 bases from V and 2 bases from J, with 9 bases between. In germline, CDR1 is SGHNT, CDR2 YYREEE (reference sequence). This CDR3 comprises 14 residues. CDR3 sequence: CASSLEEGAYEQYF. CDR3 DNA: TGTGCCAGCAGCTTGGAAGAAGGGGCCTACGAGCAGTACTTC.

The chain uses TRBV5-4 and TRBJ1-1, with D tentatively TRBD1 (6 bases). There are 16 residues in the CDR3. The germline V gene encodes CDR1 SGHNT and CDR2 YYREEE (reference sequence). Trimming shortened V by 1 base and J by 1 base, and 14 bases separated the two germline ends. The CDR3 loop is CASSLTSGTRNTEAFF. CDR3 nucleotides: TGTGCCAGCAGCTTGACTTCCGGGACAAGGAACACTGAAGCTTTCTTT.